The clone carrying this T cell receptor beta chain was seen a few times. Its antigen is undetermined. This sample was included in a study of beta chain features in type 1 diabetes. Study-wide points: Any HLA type influence on TCRB rearrangement was left unresolved here.

Expressed TCRB transcripts were sequenced because the entire RNA isolate underwent reverse transcription. An average approximately 3.3 million reads came from naive, central memory and regulatory T cell samples. Data came from immunoSEQ multiplex PCR; TCRdb stores just in-frame clones and leaves some out. The table includes about 140,000 clones, 9.7% detected once. Germline CDR1 reads SGHRS; CDR2 reads YFSETQ. CDR3 size: 13 residues. The germline V and J ends were trimmed by 6 bases and 5 bases, with 11 bases remaining between them. The sequenced sample consisted of central memory CD4+ T cells from blood. This chain connects TRBV5-1 to TRBJ2-2; D is ambiguous. This clonotype was sampled from a woman aged 40 to 50 in good health. This chain's CDR3 is CASTRERTGELFF. The CDR3 DNA follows: TGCGCCAGCACCCGAGAGCGAACCGGGGAGCTGTTTTTT.